This T cell receptor beta chain was sequenced in a study of T cells in Graves' hyperthyroidism and ophthalmopathy. Regions amplified from RNA transcripts were the TCR beta CDR3 regions. Researchers ran a first-round RT-PCR on the TCR CDR3 using the HTBI primer set. TCRdb reanalysed the multiplex PCR reads using MiXCR and keeps one entry per CDR3 protein. Here the sample spans about 370,000 distinct CDR3 sequences, about 16% being singletons. The CDR3 has 16 residues. Trimming removed 8 bases from V and 0 bases from J, with 17 bases in between. Germline CDR1 SGHAT, CDR2 FQNNGV. Isolation of PBMCs was performed on 8 to 10 ml fresh peripheral blood. In this sample, this clonotype turned up many times.

This clonotype originated in a woman aged 55-75 years with Graves' ophthalmopathy. What was sequenced was blood. The chain employs TRBV11-2 and TRBJ2-4; D possibly corresponds to TRBD2 (6 bases). The CDR3 coding sequence is TGTGCCAGCTTGGGACTCGACAGATTAGCCAAAAACATTCAGTACTTC. It encodes CASLGLDRLAKNIQYF.